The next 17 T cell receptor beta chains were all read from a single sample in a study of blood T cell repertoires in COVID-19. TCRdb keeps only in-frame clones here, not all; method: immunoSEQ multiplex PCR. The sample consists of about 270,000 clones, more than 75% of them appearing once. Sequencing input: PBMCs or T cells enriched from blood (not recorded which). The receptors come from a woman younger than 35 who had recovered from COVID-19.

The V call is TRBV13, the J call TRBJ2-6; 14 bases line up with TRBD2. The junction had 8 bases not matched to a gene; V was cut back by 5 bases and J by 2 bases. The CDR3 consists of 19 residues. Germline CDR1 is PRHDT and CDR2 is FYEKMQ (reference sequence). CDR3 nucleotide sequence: TGTGCCAGCAGCGCCCCTAGACTAGCGGGAGGGACTGGGGCCAACGTCCTGACTTTC. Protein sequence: CASSAPRLAGGTGANVLTF.

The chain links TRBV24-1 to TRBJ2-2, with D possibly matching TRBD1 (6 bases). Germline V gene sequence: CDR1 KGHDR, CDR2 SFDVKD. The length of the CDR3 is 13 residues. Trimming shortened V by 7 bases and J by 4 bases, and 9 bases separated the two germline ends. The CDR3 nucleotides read TGTGCCACCAGAGAGACAGGCACCGGGGAGCTGTTTTTT. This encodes CATRETGTGELFF.

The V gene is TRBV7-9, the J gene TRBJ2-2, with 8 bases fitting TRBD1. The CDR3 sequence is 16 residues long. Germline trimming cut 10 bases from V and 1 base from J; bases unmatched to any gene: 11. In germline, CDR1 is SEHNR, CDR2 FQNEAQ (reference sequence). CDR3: CANSNRGTGNTGELFF. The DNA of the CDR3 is TGTGCCAACTCCAACAGAGGGACAGGGAACACCGGGGAGCTGTTTTTT.

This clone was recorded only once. CDR3 in DNA: TGTGCCAGCAGCGACAGGGCCACCGGGGAGCTGTTTTTT. The encoded protein is CASSDRATGELFF. The rearrangement uses TRBV9 and TRBJ2-2, with D possibly matching TRBD1 (6 bases). The V gene's germline CDR1 is SGDLS and CDR2 YYNGEE. The CDR3 is 13 residues long. V was shortened by 3 bases and J by 4 bases, with 7 bases between the two germline ends.

CDR3 DNA: TGTGCCAGTAGGGCCGGGACAGGGGACACAGATACGCAGTATTTT. As protein: CASRAGTGDTDTQYF. V gene TRBV19 combines with J gene TRBJ2-3; 10 nucleotides match TRBD1. The ends lost 6 bases at V and 2 bases at J; junction bases unmatched: 5. The germline gives CDR1 LNHDA, CDR2 SQIVND (reference sequence). CDR3 length: 15 residues.

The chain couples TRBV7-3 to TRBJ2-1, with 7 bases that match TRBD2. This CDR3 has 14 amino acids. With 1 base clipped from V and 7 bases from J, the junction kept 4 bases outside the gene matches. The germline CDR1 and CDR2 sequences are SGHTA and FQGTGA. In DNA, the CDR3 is TGTGCCAGCAGCTTAATTGGCGGGAGTAATGAGCAGTTCTTC. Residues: CASSLIGGSNEQFF.

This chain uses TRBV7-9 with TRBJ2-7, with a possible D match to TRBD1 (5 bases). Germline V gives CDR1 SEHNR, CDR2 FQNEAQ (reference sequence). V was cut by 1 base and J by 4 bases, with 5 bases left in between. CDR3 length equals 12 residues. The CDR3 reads CASSLGQYEQYF. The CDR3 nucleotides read TGTGCCAGCAGCTTAGGACAGTACGAGCAGTACTTC.

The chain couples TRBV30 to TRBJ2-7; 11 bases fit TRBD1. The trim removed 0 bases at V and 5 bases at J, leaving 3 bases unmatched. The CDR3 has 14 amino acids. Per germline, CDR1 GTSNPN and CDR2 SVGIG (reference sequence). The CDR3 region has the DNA TGTGCCTGGAGTGTAATGGGACAGGGGGACGAGCAGTACTTC. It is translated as CAWSVMGQGDEQYF.

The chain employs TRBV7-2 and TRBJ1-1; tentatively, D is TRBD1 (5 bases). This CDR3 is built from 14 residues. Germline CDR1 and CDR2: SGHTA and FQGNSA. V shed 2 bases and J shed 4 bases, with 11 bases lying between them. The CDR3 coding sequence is TGTGCCAGCAGCTTACAGGGTTTCGGCACTGAAGCTTTCTTT. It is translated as CASSLQGFGTEAFF.

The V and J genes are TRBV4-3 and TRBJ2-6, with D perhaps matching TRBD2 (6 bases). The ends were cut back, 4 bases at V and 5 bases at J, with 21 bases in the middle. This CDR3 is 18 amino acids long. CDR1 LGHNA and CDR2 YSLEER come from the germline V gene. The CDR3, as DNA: TGCGCCAGCAGCCCTTCGGGGAGGTTTGTCTCGAGGGCCAACGTCCTGACTTTC. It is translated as CASSPSGRFVSRANVLTF.

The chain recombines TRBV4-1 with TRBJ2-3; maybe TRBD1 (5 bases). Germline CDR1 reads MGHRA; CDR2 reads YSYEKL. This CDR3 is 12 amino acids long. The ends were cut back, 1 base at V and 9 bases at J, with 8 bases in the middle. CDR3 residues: CASSQVDRTQYF. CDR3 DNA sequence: TGCGCCAGCAGCCAAGTTGACAGAACGCAGTATTTT.

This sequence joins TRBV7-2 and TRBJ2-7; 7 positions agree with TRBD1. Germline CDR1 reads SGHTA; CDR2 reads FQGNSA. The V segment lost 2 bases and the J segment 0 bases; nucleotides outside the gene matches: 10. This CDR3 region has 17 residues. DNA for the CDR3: TGTGCCAGCAGCTTATTGATGTTTACAGGGGTCTCCTACGAGCAGTACTTC. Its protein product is CASSLLMFTGVSYEQYF.

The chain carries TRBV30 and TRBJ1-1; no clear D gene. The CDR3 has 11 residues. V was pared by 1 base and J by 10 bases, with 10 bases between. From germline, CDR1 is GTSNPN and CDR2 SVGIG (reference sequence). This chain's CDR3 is CAWSDVLAAFF. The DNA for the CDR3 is TGTGCCTGGAGTGACGTTCTAGCAGCTTTCTTT.

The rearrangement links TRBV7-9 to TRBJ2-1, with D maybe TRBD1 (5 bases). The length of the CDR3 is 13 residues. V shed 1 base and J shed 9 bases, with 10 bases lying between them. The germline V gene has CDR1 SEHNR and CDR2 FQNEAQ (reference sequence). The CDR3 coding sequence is TGTGCCAGCAGCTTAGTAGGGGATGGTGAGCAGTTCTTC. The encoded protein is CASSLVGDGEQFF.

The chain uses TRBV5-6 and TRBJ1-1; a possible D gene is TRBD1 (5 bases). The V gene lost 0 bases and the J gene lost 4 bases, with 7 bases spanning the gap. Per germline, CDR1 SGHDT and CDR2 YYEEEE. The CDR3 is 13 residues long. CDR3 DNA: TGTGCCAGCAGCTTGGGGGGGGGCACTGAAGCTTTCTTT. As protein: CASSLGGGTEAFF.

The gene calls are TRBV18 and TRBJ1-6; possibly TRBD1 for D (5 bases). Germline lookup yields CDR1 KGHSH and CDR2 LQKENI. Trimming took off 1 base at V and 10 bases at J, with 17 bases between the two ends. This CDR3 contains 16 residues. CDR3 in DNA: TGTGCCAGCTCACCACTCTTCTCCAGGGTTGAATCACCCCTCCACTTT. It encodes CASSPLFSRVESPLHF.

The CDR3 loop is CASSKGLNEQFF. DNA for the CDR3: TGTGCCAGCAGCAAAGGGCTCAATGAGCAGTTCTTC. The chain employs TRBV21-1 and TRBJ2-1; the table's D call, TRBD1, has no DNA check behind it. TRBV21-1 is a pseudogene. The CDR3 consists of 12 residues.